The next 21 T cell receptor beta chains were all read from a single sample in a study of cytomegalovirus exposure and HLA in healthy donors. The PCR contained 60 Vbeta and 13 Jbeta primers. Only in-frame clones appear in the TCRdb table, and some are missing; sequencing was by immunoSEQ multiplex PCR. This sample has about 100,000 clones, with roughly 70% found just once. The source material was PBMCs. The receptor source for this set is a man in his forties or fifties in good health and CMV-seronegative.

The J gene is TRBJ1-3, the V gene TRBV5-1, with 8 bases fitting TRBD1. With V trimmed by 4 bases and J by 4 bases, 7 bases remained unmatched. CDR1 and CDR2 (germline): SGHRS, YFSETQ. The CDR3 has 15 amino acids. This chain's CDR3 is CASSPRTGIGNTIYF. DNA of the CDR3: TGCGCCAGCAGCCCGCGGACAGGGATAGGAAACACCATATATTTT. The whole variable domain, filled in from reference TRBV5-1 and TRBJ1-3, reads KAGVTQTPRYLIKTRGQQVTLSCSPISGHRSVSWYQQTPGQGLQFLFEYFSETQRNKGNFPGRFSGRQFSNSRSEMNVSTLELGDSALYLCASSPRTGIGNTIYFGEGSWLTVV.

The gene calls are TRBV14 and TRBJ2-5; D unclear. The CDR3 spans 14 residues. V shed 0 bases and J shed 2 bases, with 7 bases lying between them. The germline V gene encodes CDR1 SGHDN and CDR2 FVKESK. The CDR3 spells CASSQDRYQETQYF. DNA of the CDR3: TGTGCCAGCAGCCAAGACAGATATCAAGAGACCCAGTACTTC.

The rearrangement joins TRBV28 to TRBJ2-5; 8 bases are a match to TRBD2. Trimming at V came to 6 bases and at J to 3 bases, leaving 9 bases not matched to a gene. Germline lookup yields CDR1 MDHEN and CDR2 SYDVKM. The CDR3 has 15 amino acids. The CDR3 here is CASRHTSGGEETQYF. The CDR3 nucleotides are TGTGCCAGCAGACATACTTCGGGGGGGGAAGAGACCCAGTACTTC.

This chain joins TRBV7-9 and TRBJ2-7; D may be TRBD2 (5 bases). There are 14 residues in the CDR3. Per germline, CDR1 SEHNR and CDR2 FQNEAQ (reference sequence). Trimming left V 5 bases short and J 5 bases short, with 16 bases between. The CDR3 is CASSPKRTLHEQYF. CDR3 nucleotide sequence: TGTGCCAGCAGCCCCAAACGGACTTTGCACGAGCAGTACTTC.

The chain recombines TRBV6-5 with TRBJ1-1; 7 bases agree with TRBD1. V lost 5 bases to trimming and J lost 7 bases; unmatched junction nucleotides: 7. There are 13 residues in the CDR3. The germline V gene encodes CDR1 MNHEY and CDR2 SVGAGI. The CDR3 bases are TGTGCCAGCAGTAAACAGGGGTCGGGTGAAGCTTTCTTT. Amino acids: CASSKQGSGEAFF.

The rearrangement links TRBV7-9 to TRBJ2-5, with a weak D call TRBD2 (5 bases). The CDR3 is 14 residues long. From germline, CDR1 is SEHNR and CDR2 FQNEAQ (reference sequence). The ends were cut back, 4 bases at V and 4 bases at J, with 13 bases in the middle. As DNA, the CDR3 is TGTGCCAGCAGCTCCATGACGGCGGGAGAGACCCAGTACTTC. Translating gives CASSSMTAGETQYF.

This clone was seen once. V is TRBV10-3 and J is TRBJ2-5; 10 nucleotides match TRBD1. The assigned J gene may be wrong: the sequence end matches TRBJ2-7 better. The CDR3 runs to 14 residues. The germline gives CDR1 ENHRY, CDR2 SYGVKD. The CDR3 DNA sequence: TGTGCCATCAGTGGGACAGGGGGGACCTACGAGCAGTACTTC. It codes for CAISGTGGTYEQYF.

This clone was seen a few times. The genes are TRBV18 and TRBJ2-7; 11 nucleotides agree with TRBD2. Germline values: CDR1 KGHSH, CDR2 LQKENI. V dropped 5 bases and J dropped 4; count of bases not matched to a gene: 7. The CDR3 has 15 residues. The CDR3 loop reads CASSFGLAGGYEQYF. Here the CDR3 DNA reads TGTGCCAGCTCATTTGGACTAGCGGGCGGGTACGAGCAGTACTTC.

This clone was found a few times. The chain employs TRBV2 and TRBJ2-7; D gene uncertain. The V gene's germline CDR1 is SNHLY and CDR2 FYNNEI. This CDR3 spans 14 amino acids. Trimming pared 3 bases from V and 2 bases from J, leaving 11 bases between. The CDR3: CASSEAVGTYEQYF. The DNA for the CDR3 is TGTGCCAGCAGTGAGGCAGTTGGTACCTACGAGCAGTACTTC.

This chain links TRBV25-1 with TRBJ2-1; 7 positions match TRBD2. The ends lost 4 bases at V and 7 bases at J; junction bases unmatched: 13. The CDR3 length is 16 residues. Germline CDR1 and CDR2: MGHDK and SYGVNS. Written as DNA, the CDR3 is TGTGCCAGCAGTGGGGGACTAACGGGAGTAGGAAATGAGCAGTTCTTC. This sequence encodes CASSGGLTGVGNEQFF.

The V and J genes are TRBV6-6 and TRBJ1-3; D may match TRBD1 or TRBD2 (5 bases each). Gene TRBJ2-2 matches the end of the DNA better, so the J call may be wrong. This CDR3 region has 13 residues. Germline values: CDR1 MNHNY, CDR2 SVGAGI (reference sequence). CDR3 nucleotides: TGTGCCAGCACGCCAATGGGGGCCGGGGAGCTGTTTTTT. It codes for CASTPMGAGELFF.

The rearrangement links TRBV5-1 to TRBJ2-6; D is possibly TRBD1 (6 bases). The CDR3 has 17 residues. Germline CDR1 and CDR2: SGHRS and YFSETQ. V lost 4 bases and J lost 4, with 18 bases in between. This CDR3 is CASSPTTGGGGANVLTF. In nucleotides, the CDR3 is TGCGCCAGCAGCCCAACGACAGGTGGAGGCGGGGCCAACGTCCTGACTTTC.

The chain joins TRBV11-2 to TRBJ2-3; 8 bases are shared with TRBD2. From germline, CDR1 is SGHAT and CDR2 FQNNGV. The ends lost 4 bases at V and 0 bases at J; junction bases unmatched: 6. This CDR3 is 16 amino acids long. As DNA, the CDR3 is TGTGCCAGCAGCTCCGGCCGGGGGGGAAGCACAGATACGCAGTATTTT. Amino acid sequence: CASSSGRGGSTDTQYF.

Concerning this clone itself: This sample includes further DNA sequences coding for the same CDR3. The chain has TRBV6-1 and TRBJ1-2; 9 positions agree with TRBD1. CDR3 length: 13 amino acids. Trimming at V came to 3 bases and at J to 7 bases, leaving 3 bases not matched to a gene. CDR1 MNHNS and CDR2 SASEGT come from the germline V gene. The CDR3 DNA follows: TGTGCCAGCAGTGATTGGACAGGGGTTGGCTACACCTTC. Translating gives CASSDWTGVGYTF.

This clone was picked up a small number of times. V is TRBV19 and J is TRBJ1-1, with 8 bases matching TRBD1. This CDR3 is built from 14 residues. Germline lookup yields CDR1 LNHDA and CDR2 SQIVND (reference sequence). With V trimmed by 4 bases and J by 2 bases, 3 bases remained unmatched. CDR3 sequence (DNA): TGTGCCAGTAGTACCGGACAGGGAAACACTGAAGCTTTCTTT. Amino acids: CASSTGQGNTEAFF.

The chain is built from TRBV27 and TRBJ1-4, with 7 bases identical to TRBD1. Germline loops: CDR1 MNHEY, CDR2 SMNVEV (reference sequence). The CDR3 consists of 14 residues. V lost 5 bases and J lost 3; bases outside the gene matches: 3. The CDR3 region has the DNA TGTGCCAGCAGTCTTCAGGGGGCTAATGAAAAACTGTTTTTT. This encodes CASSLQGANEKLFF. Filled out from reference TRBV27 and TRBJ1-4, the complete variable domain reads EAQVTQNPRYLITVTGKKLTVTCSQNMNHEYMSWYRQDPGLGLRQIYYSMNVEVTDKGDVPEGYKVSRKEKRNFPLILESPSPNQTSLYFCASSLQGANEKLFFGSGTQLSVL.

This clone occurred a few times. The J gene is TRBJ2-5, the V gene TRBV27, with D unresolved. Between the trimmed V and J ends, which lost 0 bases and 1 base, there was a span of 6 bases. From germline, CDR1 is MNHEY and CDR2 SMNVEV (reference sequence). The CDR3 is made up of 14 amino acids. This CDR3 is CASSLSGSQETQYF. The CDR3 DNA is TGTGCCAGCAGTTTATCGGGCTCCCAAGAGACCCAGTACTTC.

The chain combines TRBV30 with TRBJ2-3, with D possibly being TRBD2 (7 bases). The V gene lost 7 bases and the J gene lost 5 bases, with 16 bases spanning the gap. In germline, CDR1 is GTSNPN, CDR2 SVGIG (reference sequence). The CDR3 runs to 13 residues. The CDR3, as DNA: TGTGCCTTCCGCGTAGGGGGGGGAGATACGCAGTATTTT. Translated: CAFRVGGGDTQYF.

The chain uses TRBV2 and TRBJ2-1; 7 nucleotides match TRBD1. The CDR3 sequence is 16 residues long. CDR1 and CDR2 from the germline V gene are SNHLY and FYNNEI. V lost 1 base to trimming and J lost 9 bases; unmatched junction nucleotides: 12. The CDR3 reads CASSEDRDSCRGEQFF. CDR3 DNA: TGTGCCAGCAGTGAAGACCGGGACAGTTGCCGTGGTGAGCAGTTCTTC.

The chain couples TRBV30 to TRBJ1-3; 7 bases agree with TRBD1. The CDR3 runs to 15 residues. Unmatched junction bases numbered 5, after V lost 3 bases and J lost 0 bases. CDR1 is GTSNPN and CDR2 is SVGIG in the germline V gene (reference sequence). The CDR3 loop reads CAWRGTASSGNTIYF. CDR3 DNA sequence: TGTGCCTGGAGGGGGACAGCGAGCTCTGGAAACACCATATATTTT. Full variable domain (outside the CDR3, taken from reference TRBV30 and TRBJ1-3): SQTIHQWPATLVQPVGSPLSLECTVEGTSNPNLYWYRQAAGRGLQLLFYSVGIGQISSEVPQNLSASRPQDRQFILSSKKLLLSDSGFYLCAWRGTASSGNTIYFGEGSWLTVV.

The CDR3 here is CASSFPGTGNNNEQFF. As DNA, the CDR3 is TGTGCCAGCAGTTTTCCCGGGACAGGGAACAACAATGAGCAGTTCTTC. J is TRBJ2-1 and V is TRBV28, with TRBD1 matching 9 bases. V shed 3 bases, J shed 5 bases, and the junction held 8 bases outside the gene matches. The CDR3 length is 16 residues. The germline gives CDR1 MDHEN, CDR2 SYDVKM.